This TCR beta chain was captured by sequencing in a study of cytomegalovirus exposure and HLA in healthy donors. Profiled with immunoSEQ multiplex PCR; TCRdb holds only in-frame clones, not every one. The table lists about 130,000 clones, about 94% of them singletons, with roughly 1.2% in the top ten. The donors formed part of the roughly 120-subject validation cohort, distinct from the approximately 670-subject first cohort. Worth noting for this clone: The antigen remains unidentified.

The trim removed 3 bases at V and 4 bases at J, leaving 7 bases unmatched. Germline V gives CDR1 MNHEY, CDR2 SMNVEV (reference sequence). CDR3 length: 15 residues. Study results and caveats: According to the study, some 160 TCR beta chains were cytomegalovirus-associated. First-cohort TCR clusters were later found to tend to co-occur in the roughly 130 validation repertoires.

V gene TRBV27 combines with J gene TRBJ2-7; 9 bases are a match to TRBD2. The receptor was derived from a woman between 18 and 29 years old in good health and CMV-seronegative. The sample consisted of PBMCs. The CDR3 reads CASSFAPSGAYEQYF. The CDR3 DNA is TGTGCCAGCAGTTTTGCCCCTAGCGGGGCGTACGAGCAGTACTTC.